The clone carrying this T cell receptor beta chain was detected many times. Its antigen is undetermined. The CDR3 loop spans 14 amino acids. The junction had 3 bases not matched to a gene; V was cut back by 0 bases and J by 2 bases. CDR1 is GTSNPN and CDR2 is SVGIG in the germline V gene (reference sequence). Authors of the study amplified TCR beta CDR3 regions from RNA transcripts. When the TCR CDR3 underwent first-round RT-PCR, the HTBI primer set was used. MiXCR, applied by TCRdb to the multiplex PCR reads, yields one record per CDR3 protein. The table shows roughly 700,000 distinct CDR3 sequences, with 13% to 15% occurring only once. These data belong to a study of T cells in Graves' hyperthyroidism and ophthalmopathy. Study observations and caveats: Most clonotypes expanded in the thyroid (above 0.001) were also present in blood.

Patients aged 18 to 65 with hyperthyroidism were newly diagnosed, with duration under 2 months. The sample comprised blood. The TCR comes from a young woman with Graves' hyperthyroidism. This sequence joins TRBV30 and TRBJ2-7, with 8 nucleotides matching TRBD1. In DNA form, the CDR3 reads TGTGCCTGGAGTGTGGGACAGGTGGCCTACGAGCAGTACTTC. Its protein product is CAWSVGQVAYEQYF.